A single sample gave rise to the 32 T cell receptor beta chains below, sequenced in a study of shared clonotypes between healthy human individuals. TCRdb's copy holds only in-frame clones and misses some; the assay was immunoSEQ multiplex PCR. This sample carries some 1.1 million clones, 77% of them seen once, and the ten largest clones take 0.89%. Sequencing input: memory CD4+ T cells from PBMCs. Noted subset: CD45RA-negative fraction. Receptors were obtained from a man aged 18 to 35 in good health. Some clones in this sample may be carry-over from other donors' samples.

CDR3: CASSPRLAGLTGELFF. The CDR3 nucleotides are TGTGCCAGCAGCCCCCGACTAGCGGGGCTCACCGGGGAGCTGTTTTTT. This rearrangement joins TRBV9 to TRBJ2-2; TRBD2 aligns across 11 bases. With V trimmed by 4 bases and J by 4 bases, 6 bases remained unmatched. The germline V gene has CDR1 SGDLS and CDR2 YYNGEE. This CDR3 spans 16 amino acids.

CDR3 DNA: TGCAGCGTACAGGGGGCGAGAAGCTACGAGCAGTACTTC. Amino acids: CSVQGARSYEQYF. The gene calls are TRBV29-1 and TRBJ2-7, with 9 bases identical to TRBD1. CDR3 length: 13 residues. Unmatched junction bases numbered 6, after V lost 6 bases and J lost 3 bases. Germline V lookup: CDR1 SQVTM, CDR2 ANQGSEA.

The V and J genes are TRBV10-3 and TRBJ2-1; a possible D gene is TRBD2 (7 bases). From germline, CDR1 is ENHRY and CDR2 SYGVKD. V was clipped by 0 bases and J by 4 bases, with 13 bases between them. The CDR3 spans 16 residues. The CDR3 DNA reads as TGTGCCATCAGTGAGTCGACAAGGGGGGGATACAATGAGCAGTTCTTC. This gives the protein CAISESTRGGYNEQFF.

The J gene is TRBJ2-3, the V gene TRBV18; no firm D call. The CDR3 is 13 amino acids. Germline V gene data show CDR1 as KGHSH and CDR2 as LQKENI. V was clipped by 3 bases and J by 2 bases, with 6 bases between them. The CDR3 DNA follows: TGTGCCAGCTCACCCCTAGACACAGATACGCAGTATTTT. Translated: CASSPLDTDTQYF.

This sequence joins TRBV29-1 and TRBJ2-1, with 9 bases matching TRBD1. J gave up 3 bases and V 8 bases, and 8 bases lay outside the gene matches. Germline V gene sequence: CDR1 SQVTM, CDR2 ANQGSEA. The CDR3 consists of 14 residues. CDR3 protein: CSILQGARYNEQFF. Here the CDR3 DNA reads TGCAGCATCCTACAGGGGGCTCGCTACAATGAGCAGTTCTTC.

The chain couples TRBV27 to TRBJ2-5; D may be TRBD1 (6 bases). The CDR3 loop spans 13 amino acids. Germline values: CDR1 MNHEY, CDR2 SMNVEV (reference sequence). V lost 5 bases and J lost 5, with 12 bases in between. The CDR3 DNA is TGTGCCAGCAGTGTCAGGGGTTTGGAGACCCAGTACTTC. Its translation: CASSVRGLETQYF.

The rearrangement uses TRBV7-3 and TRBJ2-1, with 13 nucleotides matching TRBD2. The CDR3 runs to 16 residues. CDR1 SGHTA and CDR2 FQGTGA come from the germline V gene. V shed 3 bases and J 6 bases; nucleotides not matched to a gene: 5. The CDR3 coding sequence is TGTGCCAGCAGCTTTGCGGGGACTAGCGGGGTCAATGAGCAGTTCTTC. As protein: CASSFAGTSGVNEQFF.

About this clone: This same CDR3 is encoded by further DNA sequences in the sample. This chain links TRBV5-1 with TRBJ2-7, with 13 bases fitting TRBD2. CDR3 length: 15 residues. CDR1 and CDR2 (germline): SGHRS, YFSETQ. The junction had 5 bases not matched to a gene; V was cut back by 2 bases and J by 6 bases. CDR3: CASSLLAGGPGEQYF. DNA for the CDR3: TGCGCCAGCAGCTTACTAGCGGGAGGGCCCGGCGAGCAGTACTTC.

This chain joins TRBV5-1 and TRBJ2-2; TRBD2 aligns across 9 bases. Germline loops: CDR1 SGHRS, CDR2 YFSETQ. The CDR3 sequence is 15 residues long. The junction had 8 bases not matched to a gene; V was cut back by 5 bases and J by 6 bases. The CDR3 reads CASRSPSGISGELFF. The CDR3 DNA sequence: TGCGCCAGCAGGTCTCCTAGCGGGATTTCCGGGGAGCTGTTTTTT.

The CDR3 here is CASSLGGAKLNTEAFF. Written as DNA, the CDR3 is TGTGCCAGCAGCTTAGGGGGGGCGAAGTTGAACACTGAAGCTTTCTTT. The rearrangement links TRBV5-4 to TRBJ1-1; D is possibly TRBD1 (6 bases). Per the germline V gene, CDR1 is SGHNT and CDR2 is YYREEE (reference sequence). V lost 2 bases and J 0 bases, leaving 14 bases between the germline ends. This CDR3 has 16 residues.

The rearrangement joins TRBV11-3 to TRBJ2-4; a weak D match, TRBD1 (7 bases). In germline, CDR1 is SGHNT, CDR2 YENEEA. This CDR3 spans 13 amino acids. V was shortened by 5 bases and J by 9 bases, with 14 bases between the two germline ends. CDR3: CASSTGQEGIQYF. In nucleotides, the CDR3 is TGTGCCAGCAGCACCGGACAGGAGGGCATTCAGTACTTC.

CDR3 bases: TGTGCCAGCAGTTATACCCTAGGGCGGGGCTACACCTTC. Translation gives CASSYTLGRGYTF. The chain is built from TRBV28 and TRBJ1-2; D not resolved. Deletions cut 4 bases from V and 8 bases from J, with 14 bases between. The germline V gene encodes CDR1 MDHEN and CDR2 SYDVKM. The CDR3 covers 13 residues.

Details on this clone: The same CDR3 is also encoded by other DNA sequences in this sample. The V call is TRBV2, the J call TRBJ2-7; D might be TRBD1 (5 bases). The CDR3 has 12 residues. Per germline, CDR1 SNHLY and CDR2 FYNNEI. V was trimmed by 6 bases and J by 4 bases, leaving 10 bases between them. The CDR3 nucleotides read TGTGCCAGCAGAGGAGACAGTTACGAGCAGTACTTC. Amino acid sequence: CASRGDSYEQYF.

The chain combines TRBV20-1 with TRBJ2-1; tentative D call: TRBD2 (6 bases). Trimming removed 4 bases at V and 8 bases at J, with 9 bases between. The CDR3 runs to 11 residues. The germline V gene has CDR1 DFQATT and CDR2 SNEGSKA (reference sequence). The CDR3 coding sequence is TGCAGTGCTAACGGGGGATATGAGCAGTTCTTC. Protein: CSANGGYEQFF.

On this clone: The junction and the germline gene differ at one end; a read error may be behind it. The chain recombines TRBV15 with TRBJ2-5; 7 bases map to TRBD1. Germline lookup yields CDR1 LNHNV and CDR2 YYDKDF (reference sequence). There are 13 residues in the CDR3. CDR3: CATTRQGQETQYF. CDR3 in DNA: TGTGCCACCACCAGACAGGGCCAAGAGACCCAGTACTTC.

This chain connects TRBV7-2 to TRBJ1-1, with D unresolved. The V gene lost 4 bases and the J gene lost 0 bases, with 6 bases spanning the gap. CDR3 length: 13 amino acids. The germline gives CDR1 SGHTA, CDR2 FQGNSA. This chain's CDR3 is CASSSHMNTEAFF. CDR3 coding DNA: TGTGCCAGCAGCTCCCACATGAACACTGAAGCTTTCTTT.

This clone was recorded only once. The chain carries TRBV6-5 and TRBJ2-2; the match to TRBD1 covers 11 bases. V lost 2 bases and J lost 6; bases outside the gene matches: 5. The CDR3 length is 16 residues. The germline V gene encodes CDR1 MNHEY and CDR2 SVGAGI. Here the CDR3 DNA reads TGTGCCAGCAGTTACCTCGGGGACAGGGGGGCCGGGGAGCTGTTTTTT. As protein: CASSYLGDRGAGELFF.

About this clone: Germline is not matched at one junction end, which may reflect a read error. This chain links TRBV10-3 with TRBJ2-6, with D possibly TRBD1 on 6 matching bases. CDR1 ENHRY and CDR2 SYGVKD come from the germline V gene. CDR3 length equals 16 residues. The CDR3 here is CAVSEGTGNGANVLTF. The DNA of the CDR3 is TGTGCCGTCAGTGAGGGAACAGGGAATGGGGCCAACGTCCTGACTTTC.

This clone was found a few times. The identical CDR3 is also encoded by other nucleotide sequences in the sample. V gene TRBV5-1 combines with J gene TRBJ1-5; a possible D gene is TRBD1 (6 bases). Germline CDR1 reads SGHRS; CDR2 reads YFSETQ. V lost 4 bases, J lost 0 bases, and 11 bases lay in between. The CDR3 loop spans 15 amino acids. CDR3: CASSSTGNSNQPQHF. The CDR3 nucleotides read TGCGCCAGCAGCAGTACAGGGAATAGCAATCAGCCCCAGCATTTT.

The chain employs TRBV7-8 and TRBJ1-5, with D uncertain. V lost 7 bases and J lost 0, with 7 bases in between. The CDR3 extends over 13 amino acids. Germline lookup yields CDR1 SGHVS and CDR2 FQNEAQ. The CDR3, as DNA: TGTGCCAGCACACAGAGTAGCAATCAGCCCCAGCATTTT. This translates into CASTQSSNQPQHF.

The chain couples TRBV28 to TRBJ1-5; 8 bases agree with TRBD1. The V gene's germline CDR1 is MDHEN and CDR2 SYDVKM. The junction had 11 bases not matched to a gene; V was cut back by 9 bases and J by 7 bases. This CDR3 region has 14 residues. The CDR3 is CASIGQGAWQPQHF. The CDR3 nucleotides are TGTGCCAGTATAGGGCAGGGGGCTTGGCAGCCCCAGCATTTT.

The chain has TRBV18 and TRBJ2-7; D not resolved. Looked up from germline, CDR1 is KGHSH and CDR2 is LQKENI. This CDR3 contains 17 residues. V was shortened by 3 bases and J by 3 bases, with 21 bases between the two germline ends. CDR3 protein: CASSPERVLGRSYEQYF. The CDR3, as DNA: TGTGCCAGCTCACCCGAACGGGTACTCGGCCGAAGCTACGAGCAGTACTTC.

The chain links TRBV14 to TRBJ2-1, with 11 positions matching TRBD2. The germline gives CDR1 SGHDN, CDR2 FVKESK. The CDR3 spans 16 residues. Trimming took 3 bases from V and 4 from J; bases not matched to a gene: 5. The CDR3 sequence is CASSHGGLAGYNEQFF. DNA of the CDR3: TGTGCCAGCAGCCACGGAGGACTAGCGGGTTACAATGAGCAGTTCTTC.

The chain recombines TRBV7-9 with TRBJ1-2; a possible D gene is TRBD1 (5 bases). The V gene's germline CDR1 is SEHNR and CDR2 FQNEAQ (reference sequence). The CDR3 has 18 amino acids. The V end was cut by 0 bases, the J end by 5 bases, with 22 bases between. Here the CDR3 DNA reads TGTGCCAGCAGCTTAGCGCGCAATCTCCCAGGGATGAAATATGGCTACACCTTC. Its protein is CASSLARNLPGMKYGYTF.

The chain links TRBV27 to TRBJ2-7, with 8 bases that match TRBD1. The CDR3 loop spans 15 amino acids. V was clipped by 3 bases and J by 1 base; unmatched bases: 5. The germline V gene encodes CDR1 MNHEY and CDR2 SMNVEV (reference sequence). The CDR3 region is CASSFTGQASYEQYF. The CDR3 DNA follows: TGTGCCAGCAGTTTCACGGGACAGGCGTCCTACGAGCAGTACTTC.

CDR3 amino acids: CASSQRRDTDTQYF. In nucleotides, the CDR3 is TGCGCCAGCAGCCAACGGCGAGACACAGATACGCAGTATTTT. This chain connects TRBV4-3 to TRBJ2-3, with unresolved D. Per germline, CDR1 LGHNA and CDR2 YSLEER. The CDR3 is 14 residues long. Trimming removed 2 bases from V and 2 bases from J, with 8 bases in between.

V gene TRBV11-2 combines with J gene TRBJ1-1, with a weak D call TRBD1 (5 bases). Deletions cut 5 bases from V and 1 base from J, with 14 bases between. CDR1 and CDR2 (germline): SGHAT, FQNNGV. The CDR3 contains 15 residues. In nucleotides, the CDR3 is TGTGCCAGCAGCCTGACCCCGGGGACGAACACTGAAGCTTTCTTT. It codes for CASSLTPGTNTEAFF. The variable domain in full, completed from reference TRBV11-2 and TRBJ1-1, reads EAGVAQSPRYKIIEKRQSVAFWCNPISGHATLYWYQQILGQGPKLLIQFQNNGVVDDSQLPKDRFSAERLKGVDSTLKIQPAKLEDSAVYLCASSLTPGTNTEAFFGQGTRLTVV.

This clone was seen many times. The chain couples TRBV28 to TRBJ1-2; 12 bases align to TRBD1. J gave up 5 bases and V 5 bases, and 9 bases lay outside the gene matches. Germline CDR1 reads MDHEN; CDR2 reads SYDVKM. The CDR3 consists of 16 residues. The CDR3 DNA is TGTGCCAGCAGTCTCGGGACAGGGGGCCTGGGGTATGGCTACACCTTC. It specifies CASSLGTGGLGYGYTF.

The genes are TRBV7-9 and TRBJ1-3, with D uncertain. The CDR3 totals 13 residues. CDR1 is SEHNR and CDR2 is FQNEAQ in the germline V gene (reference sequence). V lost 5 bases to trimming and J lost 7 bases, with 12 bases between them. The CDR3 region has the DNA TGTGCCAGCAGCCACGATCTTGGGAACACCATATATTTT. Its protein product is CASSHDLGNTIYF.

This chain joins TRBV5-1 and TRBJ1-5; 8 bases align to TRBD1. Germline CDR1 SGHRS, CDR2 YFSETQ. The length of the CDR3 is 17 residues. V lost 4 bases, J lost 2 bases, and 11 bases stayed unmatched. The CDR3 sequence is CASSPEPDRGGNQPQHF. In DNA, the CDR3 is TGCGCCAGCAGCCCCGAACCCGACAGGGGAGGCAATCAGCCCCAGCATTTT.

The chain couples TRBV5-1 to TRBJ1-1, with 10 bases lining up with TRBD1. Trimming removed 0 bases from V and 6 bases from J; junction bases left unmatched: 5. Looked up from germline, CDR1 is SGHRS and CDR2 is YFSETQ. This CDR3 is 15 amino acids long. CDR3 region: CASSLGDRGRPEAFF. The CDR3 nucleotides read TGCGCCAGCAGCTTGGGGGACAGGGGACGGCCTGAAGCTTTCTTT. The full variable domain, completed using reference TRBV5-1 and TRBJ1-1, is KAGVTQTPRYLIKTRGQQVTLSCSPISGHRSVSWYQQTPGQGLQFLFEYFSETQRNKGNFPGRFSGRQFSNSRSEMNVSTLELGDSALYLCASSLGDRGRPEAFFGQGTRLTVV.

This rearrangement joins TRBV5-1 to TRBJ1-4; D perhaps matches TRBD1 (5 bases). V was shortened by 0 bases and J by 5 bases, with 14 bases between the two germline ends. This CDR3 region has 16 residues. Germline assignment: CDR1 SGHRS and CDR2 YFSETQ. The CDR3 nucleotides are TGCGCCAGCAGCTTGGGTCAGACCGGGGGGAATGAAAAACTGTTTTTT. Translated, it gives CASSLGQTGGNEKLFF.